Detailed here is one TCR beta chain. This entry is derived from a study of early T cells in non-severe SARS-CoV-2 infection. Germline lookup yields CDR1 MNHNS and CDR2 SASEGT. The CDR3 has 15 amino acids. V lost 2 bases and J lost 6; bases outside the gene matches: 5. Tagging with unique molecular identifiers was applied to individual cDNA molecules. TCRdb passed the 5' RACE reads through MiXCR, listing each CDR3 protein once. The sample lists tens of thousands of distinct CDR3 sequences, almost 9.5% occurring once. V gene TRBV6-1 combines with J gene TRBJ2-1, with 9 bases matching TRBD1. Sequenced material: whole blood. The clonotype originates from an adult who was a healthcare worker with PCR-confirmed SARS-CoV-2 infection or an uninfected control (not recorded which). CDR3 sequence (DNA): TGTGCCAGCAGTGAAACGGACAGGGGAGGCAATGAGCAGTTCTTC. This translates into CASSETDRGGNEQFF.